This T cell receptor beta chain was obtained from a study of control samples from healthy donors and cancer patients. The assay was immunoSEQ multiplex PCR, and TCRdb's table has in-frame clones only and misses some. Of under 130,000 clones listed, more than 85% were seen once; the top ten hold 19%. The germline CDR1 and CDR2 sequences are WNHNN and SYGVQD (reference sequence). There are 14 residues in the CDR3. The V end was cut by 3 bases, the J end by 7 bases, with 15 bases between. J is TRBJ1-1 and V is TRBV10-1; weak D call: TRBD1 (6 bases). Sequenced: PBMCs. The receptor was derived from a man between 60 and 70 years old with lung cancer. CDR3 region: CASSEINREYEAFF. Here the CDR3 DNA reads TGCGCCAGCAGTGAAATTAACAGGGAGTATGAAGCTTTCTTT.